Presented here are 15 T cell receptor beta chains from one specimen sequenced in a study of T-cell memory formation after mild COVID-19. TCRdb independently ran MiXCR on the 5' RACE reads; one entry per CDR3 protein. Seen here are about 430,000 distinct CDR3 sequences, over 15% observed once, and the top ten hold roughly a fifth. Sequencing used PBMCs or a T cell subset sorted from them (not recorded which). The receptors stem from a man aged 18 to 30 who had mild COVID-19 (a few samples of this study predate the infection). Cell type and time point are not known.

The chain is built from TRBV24-1 and TRBJ2-2, with D hard to call. The CDR3 is 14 residues long. V lost 1 base to trimming and J lost 3 bases, with 5 bases between them. The germline V gene encodes CDR1 KGHDR and CDR2 SFDVKD. The CDR3 nucleotides read TGTGCCACCAGTGATTTTGGGGACACCGGGGAGCTGTTTTTT. It codes for CATSDFGDTGELFF.

This clonotype came up a few times. The gene calls are TRBV14 and TRBJ2-7; possibly TRBD1 or TRBD2 for D (7 bases each). Germline V gene lookup returns CDR1 SGHDN and CDR2 FVKESK. The V gene lost 3 bases and the J gene lost 9 bases, with 21 bases spanning the gap. CDR3 length equals 15 residues. CDR3 region: CASSHGTAGPGVQYF. CDR3 nucleotides: TGTGCCAGCAGCCATGGGACAGCGGGGCCGGGAGTGCAGTACTTC.

A remark on this clonotype: The CDR3 end shows no conserved phenylalanine or tryptophan, and so a read error is likely. The chain joins TRBV5-1 to TRBJ2-5; 7 nucleotides agree with TRBD2. CDR1 SGHRS and CDR2 YFSETQ come from the germline V gene. The CDR3 has 17 residues. The junction had 13 bases not matched to a gene; V was cut back by 0 bases and J by 5 bases. This CDR3 is CASSLVPLTTSPETQYY. The CDR3 DNA is TGCGCCAGCAGCTTGGTCCCCCTTACGACTAGCCCTGAGACCCAGTACTAC.

This clonotype showed up just a few times. The J gene is TRBJ2-7, the V gene TRBV20-1, with D uncertain. Germline CDR1 DFQATT, CDR2 SNEGSKA (reference sequence). The V end was cut by 3 bases, the J end by 2 bases, with 11 bases between. CDR3 length equals 13 residues. The DNA of the CDR3 is TGCAGTGCTAGGGACGTAGACCCCTACGAGCAGTACGTC. Its translation is CSARDVDPYEQYV.

This clonotype was seen at least ten times. Here the CDR3 DNA reads TGTGCCAGCAGTTACGGAGGGGGCGGCTCCTACGAGCAGTACTTC. Protein sequence: CASSYGGGGSYEQYF. The chain has TRBV6-5 and TRBJ2-7, with D maybe TRBD1 (7 bases). V lost 2 bases, J lost 0 bases, and 11 bases lay in between. This CDR3 has 15 amino acids. The germline gives CDR1 MNHEY, CDR2 SVGAGI.

The chain combines TRBV20-1 with TRBJ1-2; possible D gene TRBD1, 5 bases. Germline V gene data show CDR1 as DFQATT and CDR2 as SNEGSKA (reference sequence). The CDR3 spans 12 residues. The V and J ends lost 6 bases and 0 bases respectively, with 8 bases between them. CDR3 DNA sequence: TGCAGTGCCCGGGGGGCTAACTATGGCTACACCTTC. Its protein is CSARGANYGYTF.

The chain carries TRBV9 and TRBJ2-1, with a weak D call TRBD2 (7 bases). Trimming took 0 bases from V and 10 from J, leaving 20 bases between them. The CDR3 covers 16 residues. Germline V gene lookup returns CDR1 SGDLS and CDR2 YYNGEE. The CDR3 protein is CASSVGWEGVSEEQFF. The CDR3 DNA reads TGTGCCAGCAGCGTAGGGTGGGAGGGGGTAAGTGAAGAGCAGTTCTTC.

The rearrangement links TRBV7-2 to TRBJ2-3, with D possibly TRBD1 on 5 matching bases. Germline values: CDR1 SGHTA, CDR2 FQGNSA. The CDR3 length is 13 residues. The V and J ends lost 6 bases and 9 bases respectively, with 16 bases between them. The CDR3 spells CASSFTGVNTQYF. CDR3 nucleotides: TGTGCCAGCAGTTTTACAGGAGTAAACACGCAGTATTTT.

This clonotype turned up a few times. The CDR3 reads CATLRTGAGDTQYF. The CDR3 DNA reads as TGTGCCACCTTACGCACGGGGGCGGGGGATACGCAGTATTTT. This chain joins TRBV7-9 and TRBJ2-3; D tentatively fits TRBD1 or TRBD2 (6 bases each). The CDR3 totals 14 residues. Trimming removed 10 bases from V and 6 bases from J, with 20 bases in between. Germline CDR1 and CDR2: SEHNR and FQNEAQ (reference sequence).

This clonotype was picked up a small number of times. CDR3 sequence: CASSLPPGVETQYF. The CDR3 nucleotides are TGTGCCAGCAGTTTACCTCCGGGAGTGGAGACCCAGTACTTC. The chain joins TRBV12-3 or TRBV12-4 to TRBJ2-5, with D perhaps matching TRBD2 (6 bases). The length of the CDR3 is 14 residues. Between the trimmed V and J ends, which lost 2 bases and 5 bases, there was a span of 12 bases.

This clonotype has just a few counts. This chain uses TRBV4-1 with TRBJ1-4; possibly TRBD1 for D (5 bases). The germline V gene encodes CDR1 MGHRA and CDR2 YSYEKL. With 8 bases removed from V and 2 bases from J, the gap between germline ends came to 18 bases. CDR3 length: 16 residues. CDR3 in amino acids: CASRLNGALTNEKLFF. CDR3 DNA: TGCGCCAGCCGTTTGAACGGGGCCCTCACTAATGAAAAACTGTTTTTT.

This clonotype was counted between two and nine times. V gene TRBV7-3 combines with J gene TRBJ2-3, with 12 positions matching TRBD2. V gave up 4 bases and J gave up 4 bases; unmatched junction bases: 6. Per the germline V gene, CDR1 is SGHTA and CDR2 is FQGTGA. The CDR3 loop spans 16 amino acids. CDR3 bases: TGTGCCAGCAGCTCCAGACTAGCGGGGGCCGCAGATACGCAGTATTTT. It translates to CASSSRLAGAADTQYF.

The chain has TRBV5-1 and TRBJ2-5; 11 bases match TRBD1. The V and J ends lost 4 bases and 5 bases, in that order; junction bases with no gene match: 7. Germline CDR1 SGHRS, CDR2 YFSETQ. The length of the CDR3 is 15 residues. This chain's CDR3 is CASSADRGPWETQYF. The CDR3 bases are TGCGCCAGCAGCGCGGACAGGGGGCCATGGGAGACCCAGTACTTC.

This clonotype was counted a single time. CDR3 sequence reads: CASSQLPSGRAGNEQFF. In DNA, the CDR3 is TGTGCCAGCAGCCAATTACCTAGCGGGAGGGCCGGGAATGAGCAGTTCTTC. The chain has TRBV4-2 and TRBJ2-1; 12 nucleotides line up with TRBD2. The germline V gene encodes CDR1 LGHNA and CDR2 YNFKEQ. The CDR3 totals 17 residues. V dropped 2 bases and J dropped 7; count of bases not matched to a gene: 9.

A single count supports this clonotype. This chain joins TRBV7-2 and TRBJ2-3, with D perhaps TRBD2 (6 bases). The CDR3 covers 14 residues. Trimming took off 7 bases at V and 5 bases at J, with 16 bases between the two ends. Germline loops: CDR1 SGHTA, CDR2 FQGNSA. CDR3 coding DNA: TGTGCCAGCAACCCCGGCGGGGCCAAAGATACGCAGTATTTT. Translation: CASNPGGAKDTQYF.